A selection of T cell receptor beta chains follows, all from one sample in a study of cytomegalovirus exposure and HLA in healthy donors. Method: immunoSEQ multiplex PCR; TCRdb's copy keeps in-frame clones and lacks some. The sample has approximately 100,000 clones; 79% are singletons. The source material was PBMCs. The source is a female donor in good health and CMV-seropositive. Both conserved end residues are part of each CDR3. The order of the fields is V gene, D gene, J gene, CDR3 length, clone size, CDR3 DNA, CDR3 protein. The D gene is left open where the match is weak. Only some rows state a clone size, as once, few, many or a class for expanded clones.

>TRBV6-5|TRBD1|TRBJ2-7|14|NA
TGTGCCAGCAGACCCGACAGGGGGGCCTACGAGCAGTACTTC
CASRPDRGAYEQYF
>TRBV15|NA|TRBJ1-5|18|NA
TGTGCCACCAGCAGAGATCAACCAGGGCCAGGCAGCAATCAGCCCCAGCATTTT
CATSRDQPGPGSNQPQHF
>TRBV6-6|NA|TRBJ1-2|12|NA
TGTGCCATAGGGGTTTCAGGCAGCGGCTACACCTTC
CAIGVSGSGYTF
>TRBV27|NA|TRBJ2-7|13|NA
TGTGCCAGCCCCCGTAGCCATCACTACGAGCAGTACTTC
CASPRSHHYEQYF
>TRBV7-2|TRBD1|TRBJ2-1|12|NA
TGTGCCAGCAGCTTGACAGGGGATGAGCAGTTCTTC
CASSLTGDEQFF
>TRBV19|TRBD2|TRBJ2-1|18|NA
TGTACCAGTAGTATTTCGTCGCTAGCGGGGAGCTCCTACAATGAGCAGTTCTTC
CTSSISSLAGSSYNEQFF
>TRBV5-1|TRBD2|TRBJ2-1|15|NA
TGCGCCAGCAGCTTGGGACTAGCGGCACCCAATGAGCAGTTCTTC
CASSLGLAAPNEQFF
>TRBV30|TRBD1|TRBJ2-1|16|few
TGTGCCTGGAGTAGTTGGACAGGGCCTTTATACAATGAGCAGTTCTTC
CAWSSWTGPLYNEQFF
>TRBV7-9|TRBD1|TRBJ1-2|19|NA
TGTTCCAGCAGCTTAGGGCTCTCAGAGGGACAGGCGGCATACTATGGCTACACCTTC
CSSSLGLSEGQAAYYGYTF
>TRBV18|NA|TRBJ1-2|12|NA
TGTGCCAGCTCCTCAGGGGAAGGCGGCTACACCTTC
CASSSGEGGYTF
>TRBV9|NA|TRBJ2-2|15|NA
TGTGCCAGCAGCCCGGTACAGGAAGTCGCCGGGGAGCTGTTTTTT
CASSPVQEVAGELFF
>TRBV7-9|NA|TRBJ2-1|15|NA
TGTGCCAGCAGCGATGGGAGCCCCGCCTACAATGAGCAGTTCTTC
CASSDGSPAYNEQFF
>TRBV6-6|NA|TRBJ1-5|15|NA
TGTGCCAGCAGTTACAGGACTAGAGACAATCAGCCCCAGCATTTT
CASSYRTRDNQPQHF
>TRBV6-1|TRBD1|TRBJ2-5|13|NA
TGTGCCAGCAGTGCGACAGGGGTGCAGACCCAGTACTTC
CASSATGVQTQYF
>TRBV5-1|NA|TRBJ1-3|16|NA
TGCGCCAGCAGCCCAGCGGTAGGCAGGGGTGGAAACACCATATATTTT
CASSPAVGRGGNTIYF
>TRBV7-2|NA|TRBJ2-7|14|NA
TGTGCCAGCAAGGGCGCCCAGGGACTTTACGAGCAGTACTTC
CASKGAQGLYEQYF
>TRBV4-2|TRBD2|TRBJ2-2|17|NA
TGTGCCAGCAGCCAAGAGGGCGGGGGGGCGGCCACCGGGGAGCTGTTTTTT
CASSQEGGGAATGELFF
>TRBV30|TRBD2|TRBJ2-1|15|once
TGTGCCGGGGGGCTCGGGACTAGCGCCTACAATGAGCAGTTCTTC
CAGGLGTSAYNEQFF
>TRBV2|TRBD1|TRBJ1-6|16|NA
TGTGCCAGCAGGGCCCGTCAGGGGGCGCGAAATTCACCCCTCCACTTT
CASRARQGARNSPLHF
>TRBV5-1|NA|TRBJ2-1|14|NA
TGCGCCAGCGCGCCGGGGAACCCCTACAATGAGCAGTTCTTC
CASAPGNPYNEQFF
>TRBV6-5|NA|TRBJ1-2|13|NA
TGTGCCAGCAGTTACACGGGGGGCTATGGCTACACCTTC
CASSYTGGYGYTF
>TRBV7-9|NA|TRBJ2-2|16|once
TGTGCCAGCAGCTTTCCGGGACTGCCGAACACCGGGGAGCTGTTTTTT
CASSFPGLPNTGELFF
>TRBV11-2|TRBD2|TRBJ2-5|17|few
TGTGCCAGCAGCTTAGTATGGACTAGCGGGACCGGTGAGACCCAGTACTTC
CASSLVWTSGTGETQYF
>TRBV7-8|TRBD1|TRBJ2-7|15|NA
TGTGCCAGCAGCTTAGCCGGGACAGAAGCCTACGAGCAGTACTTC
CASSLAGTEAYEQYF
>TRBV5-3|NA|TRBJ1-2|13|NA
TGTGCCAGAAGCCCGGGAGCCCTTAATGGCTACACCTTC
CARSPGALNGYTF
>TRBV27|TRBD2|TRBJ2-1|14|NA
TGTGCCAGCAGTTTACGGGGGGGCCGATGGGAGCAGTTCTTC
CASSLRGGRWEQFF
>TRBV7-9|NA|TRBJ1-5|14|NA
TGTTCCAGCAGCCTACAGGGAAGCAATCAGCCCCAGCATTTT
CSSSLQGSNQPQHF
>TRBV10-3|NA|TRBJ1-5|14|NA
TGTGCCATCAGTGATCAACTTAGCAATCAGCCCCAGCATTTT
CAISDQLSNQPQHF
>TRBV4-2|TRBD2|TRBJ2-2|19|once
TGTGCCAGCAGCCAAGATCCGCCTAGCGGGGGGTCATTTACCGGGGAGCTGTTTTTT
CASSQDPPSGGSFTGELFF
>TRBV7-2|NA|TRBJ2-3|17|NA
TGTGCCAGCAGCCCCCTAACTAGTTTTCCCAGCAGGAATACGCAGTATTTT
CASSPLTSFPSRNTQYF
>TRBV4-3|NA|TRBJ2-3|14|NA
TGCGCCAGCAGCCCGAGGGGGGGCGGAGATACGCAGTATTTT
CASSPRGGGDTQYF
>TRBV19|NA|TRBJ2-1|14|NA
TGTGCCAGTATCGGGAGGGGGCTTCTGGGTGAGCAGTTCTTC
CASIGRGLLGEQFF
>TRBV27|NA|TRBJ1-1|12|few
TGTTCGTCGGCAGGATTGAACACTGAAGCTTTCTTT
CSSAGLNTEAFF
>TRBV19|NA|TRBJ2-7|14|few
TGTGCCAGTAGTCAGCAGGGCCGTCGATACGAGCAGTACTTC
CASSQQGRRYEQYF
>TRBV4-3|TRBD2|TRBJ2-3|16|NA
TGCGCCAGCAGCCACATAGCGGGGGGGCCCGGGGATACGCAGTATTTT
CASSHIAGGPGDTQYF
>TRBV5-5|TRBD1|TRBJ2-6|20|NA
TGTGCCAGCAGCTCAGATGGCCACAGGGGGCTGGGCTCTGGGGCCAACGTCCTGACTTTC
CASSSDGHRGLGSGANVLTF
>TRBV11-2|TRBD2|TRBJ2-1|17|NA
TGTGCCAGCAGCTTAGAGTTTGTAGCGGGAGGGATCAATGAGCAGTTCTTC
CASSLEFVAGGINEQFF
>TRBV19|NA|TRBJ2-6|14|NA
TGTGCCAGTGCCCCGGGCTCTGGGGCCAACGGCCTGACTTTC
CASAPGSGANGLTF
>TRBV29-1|NA|TRBJ1-2|12|once
TGCAGCGTTGAGGGAGGGGGTATCGGCTACACCTTC
CSVEGGGIGYTF
>TRBV27|TRBD1|TRBJ2-2|15|once
TGTGCCAGCAGCCGGGACAGGGTGAACACCGGGGAGCTGTTTTTT
CASSRDRVNTGELFF
>TRBV28|TRBD1|TRBJ1-2|17|few
TGTGCCAGCAGTTTCCCCGGGACAGGGGGGGTGAACTATGGCTACACCTTC
CASSFPGTGGVNYGYTF
>TRBV19|NA|TRBJ2-1|15|NA
TGTGCCAGTAGTACCCTGGGGGCAGGGCGGAATGAGCAGTTCTTC
CASSTLGAGRNEQFF
>TRBV6-5|TRBD1|TRBJ2-1|14|NA
TGTGCCACGAACCGGGACAGGGACTGGGATGAGCAGTTCTTC
CATNRDRDWDEQFF
>TRBV2|NA|TRBJ2-2|13|NA
TGTGCCAGCAGCGGACTAAGGGCCGGGGAGCTGTTTTTT
CASSGLRAGELFF
>TRBV7-6|TRBD2|TRBJ2-5|18|NA
TGTGCCAGCAGCCCCGGACTAGCGGGGGGGCAGGACCAAGAGACCCAGTACTTC
CASSPGLAGGQDQETQYF
>TRBV7-2|TRBD1|TRBJ2-7|17|NA
TGTGCCAGCAGCTTAGAGCGAGTGAGGACAGGGGGATACGAGCAGTACTTC
CASSLERVRTGGYEQYF
>TRBV9|NA|TRBJ2-7|14|NA
TGTGCCAGCAGCGTAGATCAGGACTCCTACGAGCAGTACTTC
CASSVDQDSYEQYF
>TRBV6-1|NA|TRBJ1-2|13|NA
TGTGCCAGCACCATCCCAGGTGTTGGGGGCTACACCTTC
CASTIPGVGGYTF
>TRBV7-9|NA|TRBJ2-6|16|NA
TGTTCCAGCAGCTCCCGACAGCCCTCTGGGGCCAACGTCCTGACTTTC
CSSSSRQPSGANVLTF
>TRBV29-1|NA|TRBJ1-2|13|NA
TGCAGGGGAGGGGGATGCCGTAACTATGGCTACACCTTC
CRGGGCRNYGYTF
>TRBV19|NA|TRBJ1-5|15|NA
TGTGCCACCCTAGAGAGCATCGGGGGCAATCAGCCCCAGCATTTT
CATLESIGGNQPQHF
>TRBV30|TRBD1|TRBJ1-4|13|NA
TGTGCCTGGAGGGACAGGTCAGGTGAAAAACTGTTTTTT
CAWRDRSGEKLFF
>TRBV15|NA|TRBJ2-4|17|NA
TGTGCCACCAGCAGAGTTTCAGCGGTTATAGCCAAAAACATTCGGTACTTC
CATSRVSAVIAKNIRYF
>TRBV19|TRBD1|TRBJ1-5|15|NA
TGTGCCAGTATACAGGGGAAAGGGATTACTCAGCCCCAGCATTTT
CASIQGKGITQPQHF
>TRBV6-1|NA|TRBJ1-2|14|NA
TGTGCCAGCCTACCGACCGGCCGGGACTATGGCTACACCTTC
CASLPTGRDYGYTF
>TRBV2|NA|TRBJ2-7|14|NA
TGTGCCAGCAAGGGACATCCGATCTCCTACGAGCAGTACTTC
CASKGHPISYEQYF
>TRBV7-2|TRBD1|TRBJ1-5|15|NA
TGTGCCAGCAGCGGTGGACAGGGTAGCAATCAGCCCCAGCATTTT
CASSGGQGSNQPQHF
>TRBV19|NA|TRBJ1-2|12|NA
TGTGCCAGCCATCACCGGGAGGGTGGCTACACCTTC
CASHHREGGYTF
>TRBV7-2|NA|TRBJ2-5|13|NA
TGTGCCAGCAGCTTAAGTTTCGGGGAGACCCAGTACTTC
CASSLSFGETQYF
>TRBV29-1|TRBD1|TRBJ2-2|13|NA
TGCAGCGTGGACAGGGCGAACACCGGGGAGCTGTTTTTT
CSVDRANTGELFF